This T cell receptor (beta chain) was profiled in a study of blood T cell repertoires in COVID-19. For the study at large: The cDNA or gDNA used as material had been derived from T cells, B-cell-depleted T cells, or PBMCs.

Enrolled through a virtual design, the participants were between 18 and 89 years of age and came from 24 US areas. Germline loops: CDR1 SNHLY, CDR2 FYNNEI. With 4 bases removed from V and 5 bases from J, the gap between germline ends came to 9 bases. The CDR3 sequence is 14 residues long. Under the authors' procedure: How many nucleated cells were present was estimated from reference gene primer amplification. Assay: immunoSEQ multiplex PCR; the TCRdb copy retains only in-frame clones and omits some. D and trimming were read from the DNA, whereas the V and J calls and clone size are those reported in that table. This sample carries around 450,000 clones, approximately 90% of them seen once, and the ten largest clones take about 0.75%.

The TCR originated in a woman aged 18-29 years who had recovered from COVID-19. Sample: PBMCs or T cells enriched from blood (not recorded which). The chain is built from TRBV2 and TRBJ1-6; D remains unclear. The CDR3 DNA reads as TGTGCCAGCAGTGGTGTACAAGATAATTCACCCCTCCACTTT. This sequence encodes CASSGVQDNSPLHF.